The T cell receptor (beta chain) under discussion was sequenced for a study of OX40 agonist ivuxolimab in advanced cancers. Background on the study: Previous treatment with anti-PD-1, anti-PD-L1 or anti-CTLA-4 therapy was allowed; 30% to 50% had received some.

Trimming took 4 bases from V and 4 from J, leaving 8 bases between them. From germline, CDR1 is MGHDK and CDR2 SYGVNS. There are 13 residues in the CDR3. The data were produced by immunoSEQ multiplex PCR, yet TCRdb's version contains in-frame clones alone and is incomplete. The data show 55,000 to 85,000 clones, under 90% seen once. This receptor was identified in an adult with an advanced solid tumor such as melanoma, head and neck, liver or kidney cancer. Sequencing used CD4+ or CD8+ T cells sorted from blood, obtained in a trial of the OX40 agonist ivuxolimab. This chain links TRBV25-1 with TRBJ1-5, with D possibly being TRBD1 (6 bases). The CDR3 spells CASSGQGNQPQHF. The CDR3 bases are TGTGCCAGCAGTGGCCAGGGGAATCAGCCCCAGCATTTT.